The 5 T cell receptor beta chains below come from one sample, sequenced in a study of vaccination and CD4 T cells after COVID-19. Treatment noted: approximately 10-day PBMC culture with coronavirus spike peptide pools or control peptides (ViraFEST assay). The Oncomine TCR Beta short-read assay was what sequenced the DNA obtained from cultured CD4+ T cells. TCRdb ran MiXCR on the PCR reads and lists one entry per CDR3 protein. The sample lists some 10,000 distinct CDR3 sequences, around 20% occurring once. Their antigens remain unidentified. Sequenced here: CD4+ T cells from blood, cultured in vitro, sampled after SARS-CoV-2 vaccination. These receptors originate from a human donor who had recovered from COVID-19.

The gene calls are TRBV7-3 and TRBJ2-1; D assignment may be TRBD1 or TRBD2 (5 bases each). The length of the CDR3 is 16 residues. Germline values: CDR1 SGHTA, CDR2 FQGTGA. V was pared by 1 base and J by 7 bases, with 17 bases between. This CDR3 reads CASSLRTSGHRNEQFF. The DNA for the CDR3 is TGTGCCAGCAGCTTAAGAACTAGTGGGCACAGGAATGAGCAGTTCTTC.

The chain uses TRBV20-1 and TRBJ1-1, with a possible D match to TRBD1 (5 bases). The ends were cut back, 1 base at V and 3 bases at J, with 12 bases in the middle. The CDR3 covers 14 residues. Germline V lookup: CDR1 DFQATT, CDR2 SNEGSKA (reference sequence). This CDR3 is CSARVDRLDTEAFF. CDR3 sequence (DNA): TGCAGTGCTAGAGTAGACAGATTGGACACTGAAGCTTTCTTT.

DNA for the CDR3: TGCGCCAGCAGCCATACCACCGGGACAGACGTAGAAAAACTGTTTTTT. This gives the protein CASSHTTGTDVEKLFF. This sequence joins TRBV4-3 and TRBJ1-4, with TRBD1 matching over 7 bases. CDR1 LGHNA and CDR2 YSLEER come from the germline V gene. This CDR3 is 16 amino acids long. V trimming: 3 bases; J trimming: 8 bases; junction bases outside the gene matches: 12.

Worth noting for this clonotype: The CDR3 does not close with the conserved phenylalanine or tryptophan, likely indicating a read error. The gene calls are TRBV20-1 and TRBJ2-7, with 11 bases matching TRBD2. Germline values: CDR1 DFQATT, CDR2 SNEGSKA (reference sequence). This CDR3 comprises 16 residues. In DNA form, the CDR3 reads TGCTCGACCCAAGGGACTAGCGGAAAGAGCTCCTACGAGCAGTACTTA. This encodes CSTQGTSGKSSYEQYL.

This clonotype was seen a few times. The CDR3 spells CASSGGGRGHNTGELFF. The DNA for the CDR3 is TGCGCCAGCAGTGGTGGGGGGCGTGGCCATAACACCGGGGAGCTGTTTTTT. This chain links TRBV10-1 with TRBJ2-2; D may match TRBD1 or TRBD2 (6 bases each). Germline V gene lookup returns CDR1 WNHNN and CDR2 SYGVQD (reference sequence). The CDR3 consists of 17 residues. The V and J ends lost 4 bases and 2 bases respectively, with 17 bases between them.